The following is a T cell receptor beta chain sequence with its context. No antigen is known for it. No base-level quality is on record; no much larger clone is a single base apart. Receptors were amplified or captured by the immunoSEQ multiplex PCR assay. The multiplex PCR relied on a mix of 60 forward primers for TCR Vbeta segments and 13 reverse primers for TCR Jbeta segments. Amplification of the CDR3 region of rearranged TCR beta genes was performed with a multiplex PCR assay on genomic DNA. Amplified TCR beta libraries were sequenced as 87-base-pair reads on the Illumina HiSeq System. On the authors' methods: Across the 640 or so repertoires, a later analysis counted 80 million or so unique TCR beta chains, around 11 million of which were shared by at least two donors. To remove PCR and sequencing errors, raw reads were error-corrected and collapsed into unique sequences using a nearest-neighbor algorithm that merged closely related sequences. CDR3 sequences were aligned to IMGT reference sequences to assign V, D and J gene segments. For a sequence to be retained, at least a six-nucleotide match to both a V gene segment and a J gene segment was required. Rearrangements were called productive when the CDR3 lacked stop codons and stayed in frame with V and J; all others were non-productive. Following IMGT convention, CDR3 was defined as the stretch from the second conserved V-encoded cysteine to the conserved J-encoded phenylalanine. The earlier analysis of 500 to 600 of the donors excluded sequences that lacked an unambiguous match to a single V gene segment. In an earlier analysis of several hundred of the donors, a V segment was called functional when productive rearrangements were above 56.7%, and segregating when the standard deviation between donors exceeded 5%. To diagnose cytomegalovirus status from the catalog of TCR beta chain sequences, a statistical classification framework was built. In a later analysis, V and J genes were assigned by comparing TCR nucleotide sequences against IMGT/GENE-DB human TR gene sequences. Using the TCRdist pipeline, a later analysis assigned CDR3 sequences along with most-parsimonious VDJ recombination scenarios. In a later analysis, each TCR beta chain was defined by its CDR3 amino acid sequence together with its V-gene family, and reads lacking a unique V-gene family were excluded. To address suspected cross-contamination and a sequencing artifact, a later analysis removed some 620 highly shared, low-generation-probability nucleotide sequences. For each public chain, a later analysis derived a clonal expansion index from normalized ranks of inferred template counts within each repertoire. Generation probabilities in a later analysis came from a VDJ recombination model fitted to out-of-frame rearrangements, and those results were checked against IGoR. In a later analysis, TCR-TCR, TCR-HLA and TCR-CMV co-occurrence was scored with hypergeometric tests, and a repertoire-size bias correction was applied to TCR pairs. A later analysis estimated false discovery rates by permuting HLA or CMV assignments 20 times. A later analysis grouped co-occurring TCRs with DBSCAN, adding TCRdist sequence similarity when clustering within HLA-allele-positive subsets. Co-occurrence clustering excluded repertoires with fewer than 30,000 or more than 120,000 public chains, plus five with anomalous nucleotide sharing. TCRdb limited this immuneACCESS table to in-frame rearrangements with V and J called. A share of clones is missing; checked studies link under half to unresolved V genes, and the rest is unexplained. The V and J calls and clone size were taken over from that table, and D and trimming were inferred from the DNA. This sample lists roughly 200,000 clones; around 77% were detected once. Over 2% of the sample is in the top ten clones.

In total, 630 or so healthy bone marrow donors made up the cohort. At the time of sampling, every cohort member was nominally healthy, though immune exposures that went unrecorded were likely present. The donor was CMV seronegative and belonged to the group of 352 seronegative cohort members. A peripheral blood sample was provided by each donor, and peripheral blood mononuclear cells were used for TCR beta sequencing. Genomic DNA extraction from the blood cell samples was performed with the Qiagen DNeasy Blood Extraction Kit. The trim is 4 bases for V and 4 bases for J, with a gap of 31 bases between the germline ends. In the germline V gene, CDR1 corresponds to SGDLS and CDR2 to YYNGEE. The CDR3 has 20 amino acids, counting the end cysteine and phenylalanine. The kept DNA is CDR3 alone, 60 bases in frame from the first base. This entry belongs to a study of cytomegalovirus exposure and HLA in healthy donors (dated by TCRdb to between 2016 and 2019). Regarding the complete study: An earlier analysis of roughly 570 of the donors reported approximately 300 Gb of sequence data and roughly 120 million unique TCR beta sequences obtained from approximately 180 million T cells. Typing coverage varied by locus: about 620-630 donors for A, B, C, DRB1 and DQB1; 522 for DQA1; about 570 for DPA1; fewer than 480 for DPB1. Rather than drawing on any new phenotypic data, the later analysis identified candidate immune exposures from TCR beta sequences and the way those sequences occurred across donors. A later genetic analysis took genome-wide SNP genotypes for 398 of the 666 donors and used that subset as a discovery cohort. Of the roughly 410 genotyped donors, 65% to 90% were placed in the genetic ancestry cluster associated with self-reported Caucasian donors. An early release covering 500 to 750 HLA-typed donors comprised 250 to 350 gigabases of sequencing data and roughly 86 million unique TCR sequences. Both class I and class II loci were covered by HLA typing, at four-digit resolution. Four to six DR-DQ haplotypes were handled as single units for association and clustering, since linkage in the cohort was strong. To study patterns of TCR occurrence, a later analysis re-analyzed previously published TCR beta repertoires from several hundred donors and added high-resolution HLA genotyping. Using immunosequencing, the study profiled T cell repertoires from roughly 650 subjects and related those repertoires to cytomegalovirus serostatus. Every discovery cohort repertoire had been produced on one sequencing platform. To predict cytomegalovirus infection status, the study combined high-throughput TCR immunosequencing, statistical association of individual TCRs with disease status, and machine learning. To decide whether each TCR beta V gene segment behaved as functional or pseudogenic, an earlier analysis of approximately 620 of the donors relied on high-throughput TCR beta sequencing. Among 350 to 400 genotyped donors of the cohort, an average of around 240,000 unique TCR beta nucleotide sequences were sequenced per donor, 15% to 20% of them non-productive. Donor age, sex, ethnicity and CMV serostatus were compiled alongside the repertoire data. The aim of the study was to test whether cataloging public T cell receptors could identify signatures of past pathogen exposure. In addition to the first cohort of 650 to 800 subjects, a separate validation cohort of 100 to 150 different subjects was used.

Study-level results and caveats: According to a later analysis, parvovirus B19, influenza, CMV and Epstein-Barr virus appeared linked to several top co-occurrence clusters. The presence/absence analyses assumed that sequencing depth was roughly uniform across donors, and that assumption may not be true. Some IMGT-functional V segments, including TRBV6-2 and TRBV6-3, could not be told apart with the 87-base-pair reads, so those segments were excluded. For the cohort, immune exposure information was limited to CMV serostatus. Compared with the approximately 720-donor mean, donors in an Asian-associated ancestry cluster had fewer N-insertions in productive TCRs, according to a later genetic analysis. HLA typing was unavailable for some donors at each locus, so association tests used only the typed subset. At a false discovery rate of 0.05, a later analysis linked about 17,000 TCR beta sequences to specific HLA alleles. A cluster of highly shared sequence variants was judged likely to be a technical artifact of the sequencing pipeline. Broadly in line with IMGT annotations, most TCR beta V segments showed up in productive rearrangements about 87% or about 30% of the time in an earlier analysis of 450 to 750 of the donors. While some public TCRs were present in many individuals, most TCR sequences turned up only very rarely across donors. A later analysis found that most CMV-associated TCR beta chains appeared HLA-restricted, with HLA associations seemingly driven largely by CMV exposure. Because counts were too low, about 17 rarely observed V segments, including chromosome 9 orphons, were excluded from the earlier analysis of a few hundred of the donors. A further reported finding was that TCR beta sequences accurately predicted the HLA-A and HLA-B alleles for most subjects in the first cohort. Correlated functional status among segregating V segments might reflect linkage disequilibrium, but an unknown experimental factor could not be ruled out. In this cohort, only TCR beta chains were sequenced, and detectable features were limited by the absence of alpha or paired-chain data. V-gene and J-gene trimming of TCR beta chains was associated with a missense DCLRE1C variant in a later genetic analysis, and the association was replicated in an independent cohort. The classifier was reported to diagnose cytomegalovirus status with high specificity and sensitivity in both the original and validation cohorts. Strong co-occurrence of HLA alleles, especially DR and DQ, made assigning TCR associations to individual alleles difficult. In a later analysis, HLA-associated TCR beta chains showed more clonal expansion and lower generation probabilities than non-associated chains that were equally common. A later analysis found that TCR association rates varied across HLA loci, with DRB1 alleles showing the most associated TCRs and HLA-C alleles the fewest. In vitro tests confirmed that three of the cytomegalovirus-associated TCR beta chains recognize cytomegalovirus antigens. The study gave a list of some 150 TCR beta chains associated with cytomegalovirus. According to the authors, the approach could potentially be generalized to other disease states and immunological phenotypes.

The clonotype comes from a man aged 55 to 70 in good health and CMV-seronegative. The source material was PBMCs. The V gene is TRBV9 and the J gene is TRBJ2-3, and the D gene may be TRBD2, 5 bases matching. The CDR3 in this case is CASSPPKGGRGPPSPDTQYF. The DNA sequence is TGTGCCAGCAGCCCCCCAAAGGGCGGGCGAGGGCCCCCGTCACCAGATACGCAGTATTTT.